The 27 T cell receptor beta chains in this list originate from one sample, sequenced in a study of blood T cell repertoires in COVID-19. Repertoires were generated with immunoSEQ multiplex PCR, while TCRdb's copy carries only in-frame clones and drops some. The sample yields around 190,000 clones, 65% to 80% seen once. The sequencing input was PBMCs or T cells enriched from blood (not recorded which). The receptors here all came from a woman aged 45-65 years with acute COVID-19.

The rearrangement links TRBV6-1 to TRBJ2-3; TRBD2 matches 9 bases. From germline, CDR1 is MNHNS and CDR2 SASEGT. This CDR3 is built from 16 residues. The junction had 6 bases not matched to a gene; V was cut back by 1 base and J by 4 bases. CDR3 in DNA: TGTGCCAGCAGTGAAGGGGGCGGGGGGGCCCCAGATACGCAGTATTTT. Translating gives CASSEGGGGAPDTQYF.

The chain has TRBV9 and TRBJ2-5, with D maybe TRBD2 (5 bases). Trimming removed 1 base from V and 7 bases from J, with 8 bases in between. The CDR3 spans 12 residues. Germline CDR1 SGDLS, CDR2 YYNGEE. The CDR3 DNA is TGTGCCAGCAGCGTACAAGAGGGGACCCAGTACTTC. This translates into CASSVQEGTQYF.

The V and J genes are TRBV28 and TRBJ2-1; D perhaps matches TRBD2 (7 bases). The CDR3 is 15 residues long. Germline V lookup: CDR1 MDHEN, CDR2 SYDVKM. V was pared by 6 bases and J by 7 bases, with 19 bases between. CDR3 in DNA: TGTGCCAGCAGCGGGGGGACCGCAGGGGAAAATGAGCAGTTCTTC. It codes for CASSGGTAGENEQFF.

The V and J genes are TRBV28 and TRBJ1-2; 10 bases match TRBD1. Germline V gene lookup returns CDR1 MDHEN and CDR2 SYDVKM. V gave up 7 bases and J gave up 6 bases; unmatched junction bases: 14. The CDR3 is made up of 16 amino acids. The CDR3 DNA follows: TGTGCCAGCACCCTCTCGACGACAGGGGGCGGTAATGGCTACACCTTC. Its translation: CASTLSTTGGGNGYTF.

Only one count was recorded for this clone. The chain joins TRBV11-2 to TRBJ2-7; TRBD1 matches 8 bases. J gave up 0 bases and V 5 bases, and 0 bases lay outside the gene matches. Germline-derived CDR1 and CDR2 are SGHAT and FQNNGV. The CDR3 runs to 13 residues. This CDR3 reads CASSGQGSYEQYV. The CDR3 coding sequence is TGTGCCAGCAGCGGACAGGGCTCCTACGAGCAGTACGTC.

In its sample, this clone was seen once. The CDR3 region has the DNA TGTGCCAGCAGCATTTCCACCTACAATGAGCAGTTCTTC. As protein: CASSISTYNEQFF. The V and J genes are TRBV9 and TRBJ2-1; no clear D. The CDR3 spans 13 residues. CDR1 SGDLS and CDR2 YYNGEE come from the germline V gene. The V gene lost 4 bases and the J gene lost 2 bases, with 7 bases spanning the gap. Based on the CDR3 plus reference TRBV9 and TRBJ2-1, the full variable domain is DSGVTQTPKHLITATGQRVTLRCSPRSGDLSVYWYQQSLDQGLQFLIQYYNGEERAKGNILERFSAQQFPDLHSELNLSSLELGDSALYFCASSISTYNEQFFGPGTRLTVL.

Comments on this clone: An end of the junction does not agree with germline; a read error may underlie this. The V and J genes are TRBV12-3 or TRBV12-4 and TRBJ1-2, with D possibly TRBD1 on 5 matching bases. This CDR3 has 10 amino acids. The CDR3 DNA follows: TGTGCCAGCAGTCAACAGGTCGTCCTATTC. Protein: CASSQQVVLF.

As to this clone: Other DNA sequences within the sample encode an identical CDR3. V and J are TRBV5-1 and TRBJ1-5; TRBD1 aligns across 8 bases. CDR3 length: 14 amino acids. The germline V gene has CDR1 SGHRS and CDR2 YFSETQ. The ends lost 0 bases at V and 6 bases at J; junction bases unmatched: 2. CDR3 residues: CASSLGTGGQPQHF. The CDR3 region has the DNA TGCGCCAGCAGCTTGGGTACAGGGGGTCAGCCCCAGCATTTT.

The chain links TRBV3-1 (or the pseudogene TRBV3-2) to TRBJ2-1; 9 bases are a match to TRBD2. The CDR3 totals 16 residues. J was trimmed by 4 bases and V by 0 bases; bases with no gene match: 4. Germline CDR1 reads LGHDT; CDR2 reads YNNKEL (reference sequence). CDR3 region: CASSQDGLAGYNEQFF. The CDR3 nucleotides read TGTGCCAGCAGCCAAGACGGTCTAGCGGGGTACAATGAGCAGTTCTTC.

J is TRBJ1-6 and V is TRBV2; D may be TRBD1 (5 bases). Germline V gives CDR1 SNHLY, CDR2 FYNNEI. There are 16 residues in the CDR3. V was cut by 3 bases and J by 0 bases, with 9 bases left in between. CDR3 DNA sequence: TGTGCCAGCAGTGAGGGGGGGAGCTCCTATAATTCACCCCTCCACTTT. It yields the protein CASSEGGSSYNSPLHF.

The chain carries TRBV5-4 and TRBJ1-2; D call uncertain. V lost 4 bases to trimming and J lost 3 bases, with 4 bases between them. CDR1 and CDR2 (germline): SGHNT, YYREEE (reference sequence). The CDR3 is 11 amino acids. The CDR3 loop reads CASSQDYGYTF. CDR3 DNA: TGTGCCAGCAGCCAGGACTATGGCTACACCTTC.

This rearrangement joins TRBV19 to TRBJ1-5; weak D call: TRBD1 (5 bases). The CDR3 consists of 14 residues. The V gene's germline CDR1 is LNHDA and CDR2 SQIVND (reference sequence). V lost 7 bases, J lost 5 bases, and 15 bases lay in between. CDR3 sequence (DNA): TGTGCCAGTAAAAGTAGGGGAAACCATCAGCCCCAGCATTTT. It encodes CASKSRGNHQPQHF.

This chain uses TRBV18 with TRBJ1-4; D gene ambiguous. The germline CDR1 and CDR2 sequences are KGHSH and LQKENI. This CDR3 is 14 amino acids long. With 2 bases removed from V and 7 bases from J, the gap between germline ends came to 11 bases. The CDR3 reads CASSPFPRGEKLFF. The CDR3 DNA sequence: TGTGCCAGCTCACCATTCCCAAGAGGTGAAAAACTGTTTTTT.

The chain links TRBV9 to TRBJ1-1, with a weak D call TRBD1 (6 bases). Germline V gives CDR1 SGDLS, CDR2 YYNGEE. The CDR3 totals 16 residues. With 0 bases removed from V and 0 bases from J, the gap between germline ends came to 12 bases. The CDR3 DNA reads as TGTGCCAGCAGCGTAGAGGGGACACTCATGAACACTGAAGCTTTCTTT. Amino acids: CASSVEGTLMNTEAFF.

J is TRBJ1-1 and V is TRBV19; 7 bases agree with TRBD1. Germline assignment: CDR1 LNHDA and CDR2 SQIVND (reference sequence). With V trimmed by 9 bases and J by 6 bases, 10 bases remained unmatched. The length of the CDR3 is 13 residues. The CDR3 nucleotides read TGTGCCAGCAGGAAGACGGACAGGCCTGAAGCTTTCTTT. This gives the protein CASRKTDRPEAFF.

This chain links TRBV19 with TRBJ1-5, with no clear D. Between the trimmed V and J ends, which lost 6 bases and 7 bases, there was a span of 16 bases. Looked up from germline, CDR1 is LNHDA and CDR2 is SQIVND (reference sequence). This CDR3 spans 14 amino acids. CDR3: CASRGSGVLQPQHF. CDR3 DNA sequence: TGTGCCAGTAGAGGGTCCGGGGTGCTCCAGCCCCAGCATTTT.

This clone was detected a few times. The J gene is TRBJ2-5, the V gene TRBV7-9, with D possibly being TRBD2 (6 bases). Germline V gene data show CDR1 as SEHNR and CDR2 as FQNEAQ (reference sequence). The length of the CDR3 is 16 residues. V lost 2 bases and J lost 5, with 18 bases in between. The CDR3 coding sequence is TGTGCCAGCAGCTTAATCGAGGTGGGAGGCTGGGAGACCCAGTACTTC. Its translation is CASSLIEVGGWETQYF.

The chain combines TRBV5-1 with TRBJ2-3, with D perhaps TRBD2 (5 bases). Germline V CDR1 and CDR2: SGHRS, YFSETQ. V gave up 3 bases and J gave up 4 bases, with 15 bases separating them. CDR3 length: 15 amino acids. CDR3 protein: CASSSGETRADTQYF. The CDR3 bases are TGCGCCAGCAGCTCCGGGGAGACCCGGGCAGATACGCAGTATTTT.

The rearrangement uses TRBV12-3 or TRBV12-4 and TRBJ1-3; D not resolved. V shed 8 bases and J shed 3 bases, with 8 bases lying between them. The CDR3 is made up of 12 amino acids. The CDR3 DNA follows: TGTGCCAGCGAGAGGAGTGGAAACACCATATATTTT. Amino acids: CASERSGNTIYF.

This clone was counted between two and nine times. The V gene is TRBV29-1, the J gene TRBJ2-1, with 9 bases aligning to TRBD1. The germline V gene has CDR1 SQVTM and CDR2 ANQGSEA. After removal of 1 base from V and 2 bases from J, the junction contained 6 bases not matched to a gene. This CDR3 region has 16 residues. CDR3 DNA sequence: TGCAGCGTTGAAGGCGGGAGACAGGGGGCCTACAATGAGCAGTTCTTC. Translated: CSVEGGRQGAYNEQFF.

The rearrangement joins TRBV19 to TRBJ1-5, with a tentative D call TRBD1 (5 bases). This CDR3 is 14 amino acids long. V was trimmed by 7 bases and J by 3 bases, leaving 13 bases between them. The germline V gene encodes CDR1 LNHDA and CDR2 SQIVND (reference sequence). The CDR3 nucleotides read TGTGCCAGTACCCAAGCGGGGGTCAATCAGCCCCAGCATTTT. Residues: CASTQAGVNQPQHF. The full variable domain, rest sourced from reference TRBV19 and TRBJ1-5, is DGGITQSPKYLFRKEGQNVTLSCEQNLNHDAMYWYRQDPGQGLRLIYYSQIVNDFQKGDIAEGYSVSREKKESFPLTVTSAQKNPTAFYLCASTQAGVNQPQHFGDGTRLSIL.

The gene calls are TRBV6-6 and TRBJ1-3; D is ambiguous. Looked up from germline, CDR1 is MNHNY and CDR2 is SVGAGI (reference sequence). The CDR3 runs to 13 residues. V gave up 5 bases and J gave up 7 bases, with 12 bases separating them. The CDR3 sequence is CASSTPAGNTIYF. CDR3 bases: TGTGCCAGCAGTACCCCAGCGGGGAACACCATATATTTT.

The chain has TRBV30 and TRBJ2-7; 9 nucleotides line up with TRBD1. J lost 6 bases, V lost 2 bases, and 2 bases had no gene match. The CDR3 runs 12 residues. CDR1 is GTSNPN and CDR2 is SVGIG in the germline V gene (reference sequence). CDR3 sequence: CAWSQTGGEQYV. The CDR3 DNA reads as TGTGCCTGGAGTCAGACAGGGGGCGAGCAGTACGTC.

This clone was seen only once. The chain joins TRBV5-4 to TRBJ2-3, with TRBD1 as a possible D gene (5 bases). Germline CDR1 SGHNT, CDR2 YYREEE (reference sequence). This CDR3 is 15 amino acids long. Between the trimmed V and J ends, which lost 4 bases and 0 bases, there was a span of 12 bases. CDR3 sequence reads: CASSRQGSSTDTQYF. In nucleotides, the CDR3 is TGTGCCAGCAGCCGTCAGGGTTCCAGCACAGATACGCAGTATTTT.

The chain carries TRBV18 and TRBJ1-2, with D hard to call. Germline V gene lookup returns CDR1 KGHSH and CDR2 LQKENI. Trimming pared 3 bases from V and 8 bases from J, leaving 13 bases between. The CDR3 is 13 residues long. CDR3 sequence reads: CASSPPSPPGYTF. CDR3 nucleotide sequence: TGTGCCAGCTCACCTCCCTCCCCCCCCGGCTACACCTTC. The full variable domain, in which reference TRBV18 and TRBJ1-2 provide the parts outside the CDR3, is NAGVMQNPRHLVRRRGQEARLRCSPMKGHSHVYWYRQLPEEGLKFMVYLQKENIIDESGMPKERFSAEFPKEGPSILRIQQVVRGDSAAYFCASSPPSPPGYTFGSGTRLTVV.

V is TRBV11-2 and J is TRBJ1-1, with a weak D call TRBD1 (5 bases). Trimming stripped 0 bases from V and 6 bases from J, with 8 bases between. The CDR3 contains 13 residues. From germline, CDR1 is SGHAT and CDR2 FQNNGV. The CDR3 here is CASSLEGGAEAFF. The CDR3 DNA reads TGTGCCAGCAGCTTAGAGGGGGGAGCTGAAGCTTTCTTT.

V usage is TRBV28 and J usage is TRBJ1-3; D uncertain. V was clipped by 5 bases and J by 0 bases, with 11 bases between them. CDR1 and CDR2 from the germline V gene are MDHEN and SYDVKM. CDR3 length: 15 amino acids. CDR3 in amino acids: CASSRLSDSGNTIYF. CDR3 bases: TGTGCCAGCAGTCGACTTTCCGACTCTGGAAACACCATATATTTT.